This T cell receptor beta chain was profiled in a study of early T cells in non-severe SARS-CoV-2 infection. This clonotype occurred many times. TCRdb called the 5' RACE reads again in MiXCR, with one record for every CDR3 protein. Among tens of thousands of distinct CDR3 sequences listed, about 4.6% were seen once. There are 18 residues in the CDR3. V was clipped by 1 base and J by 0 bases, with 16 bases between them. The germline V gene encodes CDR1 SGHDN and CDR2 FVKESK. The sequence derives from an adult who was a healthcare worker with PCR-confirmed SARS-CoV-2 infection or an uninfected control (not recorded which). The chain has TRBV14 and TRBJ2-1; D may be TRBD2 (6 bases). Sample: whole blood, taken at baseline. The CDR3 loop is CASSQVWRTTSSYNEQFF. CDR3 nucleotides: TGTGCCAGCAGCCAAGTGTGGAGGACTACTAGCTCCTACAATGAGCAGTTCTTC.